This is a list of T cell receptor beta chains from one sample in a study of T cell responses to AZD1222 COVID-19 vaccine. Clones were read by immunoSEQ multiplex PCR, and TCRdb kept only the in-frame ones, dropping some. The table has some 200,000 clones, approximately 90% seen once. The sequences come from peripheral blood, collected on day 0 of AZD1222 vaccination. Receptor source: an adult in good health. Both conserved end residues are part of each CDR3. The D gene is left open where the match is weak. Clone size, where shown, is once, few, many, or a class for clones that have expanded.

V	J	length	D	size	DNA	CDR3
TRBV15	TRBJ2-7	16	NA	NA	TGTGCCACCAGCAAGGATAGGGTCGCAGCCTCCTACGAGCAGTACTTC	CATSKDRVAASYEQYF
TRBV13	TRBJ2-7	16	TRBD2	few	TGTGCCAGCAGCTTATGGGGCGGGGGTAGGACCTACGAGCAGTACTTC	CASSLWGGGRTYEQYF
TRBV5-4	TRBJ1-2	13	NA	few	TGTGCCAGCAGCCCGGAGGATAACTATGGCTACACCTTC	CASSPEDNYGYTF
TRBV5-6	TRBJ2-7	14	NA	NA	TGTGCCAGCAGCTTGGGACTATCCTCCTACGAGCAGTACTTC	CASSLGLSSYEQYF
TRBV6-2/TRBV6-3	TRBJ1-4	17	NA	NA	TGTGCCAGCAGTCAACTCGGCGGTGCCCTGAGGAGTGAAAAACTGTTTTTT	CASSQLGGALRSEKLFF
TRBV24-1	TRBJ2-7	16	NA	NA	TGTGCCACCAGCGATAGCCGAGGCTTGAGCTCCTACGAGCAGTACTTC	CATSDSRGLSSYEQYF
TRBV3-1/TRBV3-2	TRBJ2-7	14	TRBD2	NA	TGTGCCAGCAGCCGAGGGACTATTGCGTACGAGCAGTACTTC	CASSRGTIAYEQYF
TRBV3-1/TRBV3-2	TRBJ2-2	20	TRBD2	NA	TGTGCCAGCAAACCCACCACCCCAATTCTAGCGGGGAGGAACACCGGGGAGCTGTTTTTT	CASKPTTPILAGRNTGELFF
TRBV5-1	TRBJ2-5	12	NA	NA	TGCGCCAGCAGCTTGGCACAAGAGACCCAGTACTTC	CASSLAQETQYF
TRBV4-3	TRBJ2-1	14	TRBD2	NA	TGCGCCAGCAGCCACGGGACTAGCAGGTATGAGCAGTTCTTC	CASSHGTSRYEQFF
TRBV5-4	TRBJ1-3	14	TRBD1	once	TGTGCCAGCAGCCCGGGACAGGGGAGGAACACCATATATTTT	CASSPGQGRNTIYF
TRBV10-3	TRBJ1-2	14	NA	NA	TGTGCCACGGAGAGGGGGGGTTCCAACTATGGCTACACCTTC	CATERGGSNYGYTF
TRBV3-1/TRBV3-2	TRBJ2-7	15	TRBD1	NA	TGTGCCAGCAGCCAAGATCAGGGGACAGGGGGCGAGCAGTACTTC	CASSQDQGTGGEQYF
TRBV7-8	TRBJ2-7	14	TRBD1	NA	TGTGCCAGCAGCGCCACAGGGGGCCATTACGAGCAGTACTTC	CASSATGGHYEQYF
TRBV13	TRBJ1-5	13	NA	NA	TGTGCCAGCAGCTTGGAGATGAATCAGCCCCAGCATTTT	CASSLEMNQPQHF
TRBV27	TRBJ1-2	18	NA	NA	TGTGCCAGCAGTTTATCGGGGGGGTTTGGGAGAGGGATCTATGGCTACACCTTC	CASSLSGGFGRGIYGYTF
TRBV21-1	TRBJ1-2	13	NA	NA	TGTGCCAGCCGGATAGGCCTTAAAGCTGGCTACACCTTC	CASRIGLKAGYTF
TRBV19	TRBJ1-5	16	TRBD1	NA	TGTGCCAGTAGTGTCCTGGGACAGGGAATCAATCAGCCCCAGCATTTT	CASSVLGQGINQPQHF
TRBV10-1	TRBJ2-2	15	NA	NA	TGCGCCAGCAGTGACCCGCGGCGGGACACCGGGGAGCTGTTTTTT	CASSDPRRDTGELFF
TRBV6-6	TRBJ1-1	13	NA	NA	TGTGCCAGCAGCCGGGGCACTTTCAACGAAGCTTTCTTT	CASSRGTFNEAFF
TRBV7-9	TRBJ2-6	16	NA	NA	TGTGCCGGGGACCTCGGGTCGTACTCTGGGGCCAACGTCCTGACTTTC	CAGDLGSYSGANVLTF
TRBV5-1	TRBJ1-1	15	TRBD1	NA	TGCGCCAGCAGCACCCGGGACAGGGGTAACACTGAAGCTTTCTTT	CASSTRDRGNTEAFF
TRBV7-9	TRBJ2-7	15	TRBD2	NA	TGTGCCAGCAGCTCAAGACTAGCGAGGGCCTACGAGCAGTACTTC	CASSSRLARAYEQYF
TRBV13	TRBJ1-3	17	NA	NA	TGTGCCAGCAGCCCCCGACTGGGGGACATCTCTGGAAACACCATATATTTT	CASSPRLGDISGNTIYF
TRBV5-4	TRBJ2-7	15	TRBD1	once	TGTGCCAGCAGCTCGGGACAGGGGATCCCCTACGAGCAGTACTTC	CASSSGQGIPYEQYF
TRBV27	TRBJ2-5	12	NA	NA	TGTGCCAGCAGTGACCCCCAAGAGACCCAGTACTTC	CASSDPQETQYF
TRBV11-3	TRBJ2-5	14	TRBD1	NA	TGTGCCAGCAGCCGTGGGACAGGGAAAGAGACCCAGTACTTC	CASSRGTGKETQYF
TRBV9	TRBJ1-2	13	NA	NA	TGTGCCAGCAGCCGCAGGGTAGCCTATGGCTACACCTTC	CASSRRVAYGYTF
TRBV11-2	TRBJ1-5	14	TRBD1	NA	TGTGCCAGCAGCTTAACAGGGGGAGAAGAGCCCCAGCATTTT	CASSLTGGEEPQHF
TRBV28	TRBJ1-1	14	TRBD1	NA	TGTGCCAGCAGTTTCAGGGGACAGGGCCCTGAAGCTTTCTTT	CASSFRGQGPEAFF
TRBV19	TRBJ2-7	12	NA	NA	TGTGCCAGTAGGCAGGGGACCTACGAGCAGTACTTC	CASRQGTYEQYF
TRBV9	TRBJ2-1	14	TRBD2	NA	TGTGCCAGCAGCGTGGAGGGAGGGCCCGTTGAGCAGTTCTTC	CASSVEGGPVEQFF
TRBV9	TRBJ1-3	18	NA	NA	TGTGCCAGCAGCCTTAGGGGCAGGGGCGACCTCTCTGGAAACACCATATATTTT	CASSLRGRGDLSGNTIYF
TRBV6-1	TRBJ2-7	16	NA	NA	TGTGCCAGCAGTGAAGACCGGACCCATAGCTCCTACGAGCAGTACTTC	CASSEDRTHSSYEQYF
TRBV28	TRBJ2-7	16	NA	NA	TGTGCCAGCAGTCCCGAAACCGACAGGAGTCTCTACGAGCAGTACTTC	CASSPETDRSLYEQYF
TRBV5-1	TRBJ2-1	17	TRBD2	NA	TGCGCCAGCAGCTTGACCCGGACTAGCGGGATGGACAATGAGCAGTTCTTC	CASSLTRTSGMDNEQFF
TRBV18	TRBJ2-7	17	TRBD1	NA	TGTGCCAGCTCACCATCCTTGGACAGGGGGAGCTCCTACGAGCAGTACTTC	CASSPSLDRGSSYEQYF
TRBV29-1	TRBJ2-7	14	TRBD1	NA	TGCAGCGTTGTCCCGGGACAGGGGGCTTGGGAGCAGTACTTC	CSVVPGQGAWEQYF
TRBV24-1	TRBJ2-1	18	TRBD2	once	TGTGCCACCAGTGATCACCCGACTAGCGGAGGCTCCTACAATGAGCAGTTCTTC	CATSDHPTSGGSYNEQFF
TRBV10-2	TRBJ2-1	17	TRBD1	few	TGCGCCAGCAGGGACAGGGGGCCCGGCTCAGCCTACAATGAGCAGTTCTTC	CASRDRGPGSAYNEQFF
TRBV3-1/TRBV3-2	TRBJ1-3	14	NA	once	TGTGCCAGCAGTATAACTACAACCGGAAACACCATATATTTT	CASSITTTGNTIYF
TRBV4-3	TRBJ2-1	14	TRBD2	NA	TGCGCCAGCAGCCAAGTTCGGGGGGGGCCAGAGCAGTTCTTC	CASSQVRGGPEQFF
TRBV11-2	TRBJ2-5	16	NA	NA	TGTGCCAGCAGCTTAGGTTGGGGGCGCCGGTGGGAGACCCAGTACTTC	CASSLGWGRRWETQYF
TRBV27	TRBJ2-7	13	NA	NA	TGTGCCAGCAGTTTAAAGGGGTCTTGGGAGCAGTACTTC	CASSLKGSWEQYF
TRBV28	TRBJ1-2	13	NA	NA	TGTGCCAGCAGTTTAAGGGATAACTATGGCTACACCTTC	CASSLRDNYGYTF
TRBV5-1	TRBJ1-3	15	NA	NA	TGCGCCAGCTCCCTCTCCGGAGGTGCTGGAAACACCATATATTTT	CASSLSGGAGNTIYF
TRBV13	TRBJ2-7	11	NA	NA	TGTGCCAGCAGCGACAACTACGAGCAGTACTTC	CASSDNYEQYF
TRBV2	TRBJ1-1	13	NA	NA	TGTGCCCCCCGATTCGACATGAACACTGAAGCTTTCTTT	CAPRFDMNTEAFF